Listed below are T cell receptor beta chains from one sample, sequenced in a study of breast tumors, draining lymph nodes, adjacent tissues. TCRdb recomputed calls from the multiplex PCR reads with MiXCR, one row per CDR3 protein. The repertoire holds about 130,000 distinct CDR3 sequences, with approximately 22% as singletons. Sequencing used axillary lymph node tissue. Every receptor here comes from a female donor with breast cancer. Some clones in this sample may be carry-over from other donors' samples. The CDR3 runs from the conserved cysteine through the conserved F or W. Fields, in order: D gene, J gene, V gene, CDR3 protein. The D gene is left open where the match is weak.

>TRBD1|TRBJ1-6|TRBV20-1
CSARTGTGNSPLHF
>NA|TRBJ2-1|TRBV5-4
CASIPNPHSSYNEQFF
>NA|TRBJ2-7|TRBV27
CASSLIYDRGGVINYEQYF
>TRBD2|TRBJ2-1|TRBV12-5
CASGLPPGFEREVNEQFF
>TRBD2|TRBJ2-1|TRBV10-2
CASSGLANYNEQFF
>NA|TRBJ2-1|TRBV5-1
CASSSDWGSSPYNEQFF
>NA|TRBJ2-6|TRBV2
CASSEFRGAGANVLTF
>NA|TRBJ1-5|TRBV20-1
CSAWGGPGARNQPQHF
>NA|TRBJ1-2|TRBV27
CASSLAPTTYGYTF
>NA|TRBJ2-1|TRBV25-1
CASSVIQGDNEQFF
>TRBD2|TRBJ2-5|TRBV10-3
CAISESGREGETQYF
>TRBD1|TRBJ2-5|TRBV5-6
CASSLLGGAIQYF
>NA|TRBJ2-3|TRBV6-5
CASSLVNTDTQYF
>TRBD2|TRBJ2-5|TRBV10-2
CASRRGTEETQYF
>TRBD1|TRBJ1-2|TRBV4-1
CASSRLQGTGGTGYTF
>TRBD1|TRBJ1-4|TRBV7-6
CASSPIPGTGTTNEKLFF
>NA|TRBJ2-7|TRBV27
CASSLSGLAGTYEQYF
>TRBD2|TRBJ2-1|TRBV5-1
CASSLDGGGSYNEQFF
>TRBD2|TRBJ2-7|TRBV28
CASSRGTPGLAGSYEQYF
>NA|TRBJ1-5|TRBV18
CASSPSVLDNQPQHF
>NA|TRBJ2-1|TRBV9
CASSPRDPINEQFF
>NA|TRBJ2-1|TRBV30
CAWSKGRRGIRHYNEQFF
>TRBD1|TRBJ2-3|TRBV6-5
CASRSTGGITDTQYF
>NA|TRBJ2-5|TRBV3-1
CASSQGPPLGNVGETQYF
>NA|TRBJ2-1|TRBV6-5
CASTISGTSYNEQFF
>NA|TRBJ1-2|TRBV20-1
CSARDEQASDPVGYTF
>NA|TRBJ1-6|TRBV27
CASSLPLGLGASPLHF
>NA|TRBJ2-5|TRBV20-1
CSPSAWRGQQETQYF
>NA|TRBJ2-2|TRBV18
CASSPSTGELFF
>TRBD2|TRBJ2-1|TRBV6-1
CASSGTSGRAHEQFF
>NA|TRBJ2-7|TRBV28
CASSLGLAYEQYF
>NA|TRBJ2-5|TRBV7-8
CASSLAQTRVETQYF
>TRBD2|TRBJ2-1|TRBV6-5
CASSSAGTRFSNEQFF
>NA|TRBJ1-2|TRBV27
CASSSPLRGWGYTF
>TRBD2|TRBJ2-1|TRBV7-3
CASSLRASGSIDEQFF
>NA|TRBJ2-1|TRBV7-9
CASSPNSEQFF
>TRBD2|TRBJ2-7|TRBV11-2
CASSRLAGSYEQYF
>NA|TRBJ2-1|TRBV10-3
CAISGINNEQFF
>TRBD2|TRBJ2-1|TRBV20-1
CSARRLAYHNEQFF
>TRBD1|TRBJ1-3|TRBV2
CASSGDRVSGNTIYF
>TRBD1|TRBJ2-7|TRBV9
CASSQTGESYEQYF
>TRBD2|TRBJ2-1|TRBV19
CASSIVAGEGEQFF
>TRBD2|TRBJ2-7|TRBV28
CASNWAGDPYEQYF
>TRBD1|TRBJ1-6|TRBV14
CASSQSGQGSSPLHF
>TRBD1|TRBJ1-1|TRBV7-9
CASSSRDRDTEAFF
>TRBD2|TRBJ2-7|TRBV20-1
CSAPQTSGRVYEQYF
>NA|TRBJ2-1|TRBV3-1
CASSQEVGRGVYNVQFF
>NA|TRBJ2-1|TRBV6-2/TRBV6-3
CASRLTNEQFF
>NA|TRBJ2-5|TRBV29-1
CSVSGDGWETQYF
>TRBD1|TRBJ1-5|TRBV5-4
CASSLTTGVVSNQPQHF
>NA|TRBJ1-2|TRBV7-8
CASSFFQGTDGYTF
>NA|TRBJ2-1|TRBV5-1
CASSFSSYEQFF
>NA|TRBJ2-1|TRBV20-1
CSAFYRGIVF
>TRBD1|TRBJ2-7|TRBV28
CASSARTGGGEQYF
>NA|TRBJ1-5|TRBV12-3/TRBV12-4
CASRRTGSINQPQHF